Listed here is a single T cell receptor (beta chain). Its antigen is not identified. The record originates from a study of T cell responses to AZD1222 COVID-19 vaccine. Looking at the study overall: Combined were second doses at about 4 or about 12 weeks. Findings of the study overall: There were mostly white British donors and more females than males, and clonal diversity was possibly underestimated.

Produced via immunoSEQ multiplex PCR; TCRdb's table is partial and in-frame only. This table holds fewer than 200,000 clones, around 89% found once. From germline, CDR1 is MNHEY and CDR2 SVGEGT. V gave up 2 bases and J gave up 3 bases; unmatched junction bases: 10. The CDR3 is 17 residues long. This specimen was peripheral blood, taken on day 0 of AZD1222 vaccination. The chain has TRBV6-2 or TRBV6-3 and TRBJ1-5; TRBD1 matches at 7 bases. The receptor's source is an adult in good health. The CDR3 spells CASSYPSKTGNNQPQHF. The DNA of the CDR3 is TGTGCCAGCAGTTACCCTAGCAAGACAGGGAACAATCAGCCCCAGCATTTT.